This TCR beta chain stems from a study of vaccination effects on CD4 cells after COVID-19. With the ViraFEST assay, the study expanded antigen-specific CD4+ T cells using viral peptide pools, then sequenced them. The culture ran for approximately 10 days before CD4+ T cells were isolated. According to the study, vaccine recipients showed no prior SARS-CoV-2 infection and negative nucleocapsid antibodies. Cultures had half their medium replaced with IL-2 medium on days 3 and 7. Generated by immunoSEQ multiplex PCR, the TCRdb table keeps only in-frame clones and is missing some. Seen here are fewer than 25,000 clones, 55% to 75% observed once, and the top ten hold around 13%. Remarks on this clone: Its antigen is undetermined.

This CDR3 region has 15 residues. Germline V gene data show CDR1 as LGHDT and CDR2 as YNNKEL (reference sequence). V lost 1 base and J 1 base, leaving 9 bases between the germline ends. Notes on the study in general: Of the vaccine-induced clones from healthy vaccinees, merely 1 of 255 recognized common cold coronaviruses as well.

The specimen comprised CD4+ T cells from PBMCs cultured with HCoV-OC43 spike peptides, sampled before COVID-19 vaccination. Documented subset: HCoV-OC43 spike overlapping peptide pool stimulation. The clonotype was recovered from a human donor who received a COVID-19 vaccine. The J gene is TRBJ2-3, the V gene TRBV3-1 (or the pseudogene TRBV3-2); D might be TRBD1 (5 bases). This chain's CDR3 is CASSQAQGGTDTQYF. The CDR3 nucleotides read TGTGCCAGCAGCCAAGCCCAGGGTGGCACAGATACGCAGTATTTT.